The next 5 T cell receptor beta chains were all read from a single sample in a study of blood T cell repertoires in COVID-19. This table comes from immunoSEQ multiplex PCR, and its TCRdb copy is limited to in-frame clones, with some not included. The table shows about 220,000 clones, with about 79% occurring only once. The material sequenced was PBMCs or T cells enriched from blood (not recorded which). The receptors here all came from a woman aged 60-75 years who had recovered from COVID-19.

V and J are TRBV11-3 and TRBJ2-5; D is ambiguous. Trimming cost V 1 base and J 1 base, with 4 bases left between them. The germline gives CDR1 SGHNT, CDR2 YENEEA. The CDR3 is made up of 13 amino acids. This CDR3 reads CASSLVLQETQYF. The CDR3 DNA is TGTGCCAGCAGCTTAGTACTCCAAGAGACCCAGTACTTC.

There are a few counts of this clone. CDR3 amino acids: CASSQGRLAGAQYF. CDR3 sequence (DNA): TGTGCCAGCAGCCAAGGTCGGCTAGCGGGGGCGCAGTATTTT. V usage is TRBV3-1 (or the pseudogene TRBV3-2) and J usage is TRBJ2-3, with TRBD2 matching over 10 bases. V was pared by 1 base and J by 10 bases, with 5 bases of the junction left unmatched. Germline V gene lookup returns CDR1 LGHDT and CDR2 YNNKEL (reference sequence). The CDR3 totals 14 residues.

CDR3 amino acids: CASSQELDTNYGYTF. The CDR3 bases are TGTGCCAGCTCACAAGAATTGGACACAAACTATGGCTACACCTTC. The V and J genes are TRBV18 and TRBJ1-2; D possibly corresponds to TRBD1 (5 bases). The CDR3 consists of 15 residues. Germline-derived CDR1 and CDR2 are KGHSH and LQKENI. The germline V and J ends were trimmed by 4 bases and 2 bases, with 14 bases remaining between them.

CDR3 sequence reads: CASSKSLPGLAGSSYNEQFF. CDR3 DNA: TGTGCCAGCAGCAAGAGCTTACCGGGACTAGCGGGAAGCTCCTACAATGAGCAGTTCTTC. The chain is built from TRBV4-2 and TRBJ2-1, with TRBD2 identical over 13 bases. In germline, CDR1 is LGHNA, CDR2 YNFKEQ. This CDR3 region has 20 residues. V trimming: 5 bases; J trimming: 0 bases; junction bases outside the gene matches: 13.

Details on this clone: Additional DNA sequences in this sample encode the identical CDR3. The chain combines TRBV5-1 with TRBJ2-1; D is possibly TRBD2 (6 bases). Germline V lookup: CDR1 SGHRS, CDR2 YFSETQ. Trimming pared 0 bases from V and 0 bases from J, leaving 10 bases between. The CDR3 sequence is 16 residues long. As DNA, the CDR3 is TGCGCCAGCAGCTTGGCTTCCGGGAGCTCCTACAATGAGCAGTTCTTC. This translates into CASSLASGSSYNEQFF.